The rows below give T cell receptor beta chains drawn from one sample of a study of CD8 T cells in Susac syndrome. TCRdb itself ran the immunoSEQ multiplex PCR reads through MiXCR, one entry per CDR3 protein. Of about 130,000 distinct CDR3 sequences in the sample, over 90% were seen once. Sequencing input: CD4+ T cells from PBMCs. Every receptor here comes from a human donor in good health. Each CDR3 is given with its conserved first and last residue. Each record gives: D gene, J gene, clone size, V gene, CDR3 DNA, CDR3 protein. The D gene is left open where the match is weak. The size of a clone is reported for some rows only, either as once, few or many, or as a class for expanded clones.

>.|TRBJ2-5|.|TRBV3-1
TGTGCCAGCTCGACCCACCGGGGAGAGACCCAGTACTTC
CASSTHRGETQYF
>TRBD1|TRBJ2-7|.|TRBV29-1
TGCAGCGTTGCGGGACAGGGTACCTACGAGCAGTACTTC
CSVAGQGTYEQYF
>.|TRBJ1-1|once|TRBV18
TGTGCCAGCCGCGAGGCGGGAGGGACTGAAGCTTTCTTT
CASREAGGTEAFF
>TRBD1|TRBJ2-7|.|TRBV7-7
TGTGCTAGCAGCTTACAGGGGGGTAGCGAGCAGTACTTC
CASSLQGGSEQYF
>.|TRBJ2-2|.|TRBV2
TGTGCCAGCAGAGGCCGGGTCACCGGGGAGCTGTTTTTT
CASRGRVTGELFF
>.|TRBJ2-1|.|TRBV27
TGTGCCAGCAGCCCATATACAGGGGGGAGGGGCAATGAGCAGTTCTTC
CASSPYTGGRGNEQFF
>.|TRBJ2-2|once|TRBV29-1
TGCAGCGTCGACCAGGGGAACACCGGGGAGCTGTTTTTT
CSVDQGNTGELFF
>.|TRBJ2-2|.|TRBV5-1
TGCGCCAGCAGCTTGGGGCCTGCGGACACCGGGGAGCTGTTTTTT
CASSLGPADTGELFF
>.|TRBJ2-5|.|TRBV5-1
TGCGCCAGCAGCTTGTTTACGTACCAAGAGACCCAGTACTTC
CASSLFTYQETQYF
>TRBD2|TRBJ2-1|.|TRBV7-9
TGTGCCAGCAGAAGGACTAGCGGTCACCAGAACTCCTACAATGAGCAGTTCTTC
CASRRTSGHQNSYNEQFF
>.|TRBJ1-1|.|TRBV29-1
TGCAGCGTTGAACAGCCTAGTGAAGCTTTCTTT
CSVEQPSEAFF
>.|TRBJ2-3|.|TRBV19
TGTGCCAGTAGTATAGATCGAGGGATTTTGACAGATACGCAGTATTTT
CASSIDRGILTDTQYF
>.|TRBJ2-7|.|TRBV5-1
TGCGCCAGCAGCTTGTTCCCGGGAGAGGGGTACGAGCAGTACTTC
CASSLFPGEGYEQYF
>.|TRBJ2-1|.|TRBV7-9
TGTGCCAGCAGCTTAGTTCGCCTAGGTTCTACAAATGAGCAGTTCTTC
CASSLVRLGSTNEQFF